Listed below are T cell receptor beta chains from one sample, sequenced in a study of post-analysis software for immune sequencing data. MiXCR was run by TCRdb on the PCR reads, yielding one entry per CDR3 protein. Among around 400,000 distinct CDR3 sequences listed, about a third were seen once. The sample consisted of blood. Receptors originate from a girl aged 5 to 17 with multiple sclerosis. Both conserved end residues are part of each CDR3. The D gene is left open where the match is weak. Rows may omit the clone size; those that give it use once, few, many or a size class.

V	D	size	J	CDR3	DNA
TRBV5-1	TRBD2	few	TRBJ2-5	CASSAHTSGEETQYF	TGCGCCAGCAGCGCGCACACTAGCGGGGAAGAGACCCAGTACTTC
TRBV6-5	TRBD2	-	TRBJ2-7	CASSYSIRGLATYEQYF	TGTGCCAGCAGTTACTCGATAAGGGGACTAGCCACCTACGAGCAGTACTTC
TRBV12-3/TRBV12-4	-	-	TRBJ1-1	CASSFTPSGIDSTREAFF	TGTGCCAGCAGTTTCACCCCTTCGGGGATTGACTCCACCCGAGAAGCTTTCTTT
TRBV12-3/TRBV12-4	TRBD2	few	TRBJ2-3	CASSFKGGTDTQYF	TGTGCCAGCAGTTTTAAGGGAGGGACAGATACGCAGTATTTT
TRBV6-1	-	many	TRBJ2-5	CASSAQETQYF	TGTGCCAGCAGTGCCCAAGAGACCCAGTACTTC
TRBV5-1	-	-	TRBJ2-5	CASSLNYQQETQYF	TGCGCCAGCAGCTTAAACTACCAACAAGAGACCCAGTACTTC
TRBV7-9	-	-	TRBJ2-5	CASSFVGTVMEQYF	TGTGCCAGCAGCTTCGTGGGGACTGTTATGGAGCAGTACTTC
TRBV5-1	-	-	TRBJ2-3	CASSLAPLEADTQYF	TGCGCCAGCAGCTTGGCGCCACTTGAGGCAGATACGCAGTATTTT
TRBV5-6	TRBD1	-	TRBJ1-2	CASSPGTGGIGYTF	TGTGCCAGCAGCCCGGGGACAGGGGGTATAGGCTACACCTTC
TRBV20-1	-	few	TRBJ1-5	CSASASGLQGNQPQHF	TGCAGTGCTAGCGCTTCCGGACTCCAAGGGAATCAGCCCCAGCATTTT
TRBV20-1	TRBD2	once	TRBJ2-7	CSARDLAGFYEQYF	TGCAGTGCTAGGGATCTAGCGGGGTTCTACGAGCAGTACTTC
TRBV5-1	-	-	TRBJ1-6	CASSLESSPLHF	TGCGCCAGCAGCCTCGAAAGTTCACCCCTCCACTTT
TRBV6-6	-	-	TRBJ2-5	CASSLSGALYGEQYF	TGTGCCAGCAGTCTATCGGGGGCTTTGTACGGTGAGCAGTACTTC
TRBV4-3	-	few	TRBJ2-5	CASSQDGGPQETQYF	TGCGCCAGCAGCCAAGATGGGGGGCCCCAAGAGACCCAGTACTTC
TRBV9	-	few	TRBJ1-1	CASSVLSGGGTEAFF	TGTGCCAGCAGCGTATTGTCGGGGGGCGGGACTGAAGCTTTCTTT
TRBV12-3/TRBV12-4	TRBD1	-	TRBJ2-5	CASSNSQGQTEETQYF	TGTGCCAGCAGCAACAGCCAGGGACAGACCGAAGAGACCCAGTACTTC
TRBV6-4	-	many	TRBJ2-1	CASSDLPDSQAQFF	TGTGCCAGCAGTGACCTCCCGGACTCTCAAGCGCAGTTCTTC
TRBV10-3	-	many	TRBJ2-3	CARPGPKGRDTQYF	TGTGCCAGACCGGGACCCAAGGGGAGGGATACGCAGTATTTT
TRBV2	-	-	TRBJ1-1	CASSTFRGRRLAEAFF	TGTGCCAGCAGCACCTTCCGAGGGCGGCGATTGGCTGAAGCTTTCTTT
TRBV12-3/TRBV12-4	-	-	TRBJ1-4	CASSSGGGSSEKPFF	TGTGCCAGCAGTTCGGGCGGTGGCTCGAGTGAAAAACCGTTTTTT
TRBV15	-	few	TRBJ2-4	CATSRDRRYRLLAKNIQYF	TGTGCCACCAGCAGAGATAGAAGGTACAGATTACTAGCCAAAAACATTCAGTACTTC
TRBV18	-	-	TRBJ2-7	CASSPLSVTGRLEQYF	TGTGCCAGCTCACCTCTCTCGGTGACAGGACGCCTCGAGCAGTACTTC
TRBV12-3/TRBV12-4	TRBD2	-	TRBJ2-5	CASRDTSGGAWETQYF	TGTGCCAGCAGGGATACTAGCGGGGGGGCCTGGGAGACCCAGTACTTC